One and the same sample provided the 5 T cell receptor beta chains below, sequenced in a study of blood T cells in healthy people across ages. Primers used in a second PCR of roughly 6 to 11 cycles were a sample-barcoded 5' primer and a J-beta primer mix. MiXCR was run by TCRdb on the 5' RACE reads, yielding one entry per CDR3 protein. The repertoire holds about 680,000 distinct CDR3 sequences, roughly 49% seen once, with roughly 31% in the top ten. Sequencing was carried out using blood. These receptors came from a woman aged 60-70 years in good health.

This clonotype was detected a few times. The CDR3 DNA sequence: TGTGCCAGCAGCCAAGGACAGCTTGTTTCCTACAATGAGCAGTTCTTC. As protein: CASSQGQLVSYNEQFF. The V call is TRBV4-2, the J call TRBJ2-1, with D perhaps TRBD1 (5 bases). Per the germline V gene, CDR1 is LGHNA and CDR2 is YNFKEQ. The CDR3 is made up of 16 amino acids. V was cut by 1 base and J by 1 base, with 11 bases left in between.

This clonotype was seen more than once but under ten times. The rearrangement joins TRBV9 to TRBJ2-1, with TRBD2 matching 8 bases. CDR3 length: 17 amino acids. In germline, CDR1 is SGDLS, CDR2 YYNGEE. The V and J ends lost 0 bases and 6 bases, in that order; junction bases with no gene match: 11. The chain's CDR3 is CASSVGGSGISGNEQFF. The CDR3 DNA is TGTGCCAGCAGCGTAGGGGGTAGCGGGATCAGCGGCAATGAGCAGTTCTTC.

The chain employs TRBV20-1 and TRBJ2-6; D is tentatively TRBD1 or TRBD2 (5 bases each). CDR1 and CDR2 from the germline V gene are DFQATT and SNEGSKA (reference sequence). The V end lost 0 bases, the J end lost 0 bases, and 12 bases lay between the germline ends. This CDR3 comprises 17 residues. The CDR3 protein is CSARDMGRRSGANVLTF. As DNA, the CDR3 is TGCAGTGCTAGAGATATGGGACGGCGCTCTGGGGCCAACGTCCTGACTTTC.

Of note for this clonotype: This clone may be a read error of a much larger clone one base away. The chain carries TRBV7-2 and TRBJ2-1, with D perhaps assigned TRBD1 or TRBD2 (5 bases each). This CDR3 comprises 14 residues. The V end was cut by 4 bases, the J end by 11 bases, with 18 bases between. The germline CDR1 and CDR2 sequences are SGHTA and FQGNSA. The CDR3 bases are TGTGCCAGCAGCTACAACCGAGGGGCCGGTAAGCAGTTCTTC. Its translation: CASSYNRGAGKQFF.

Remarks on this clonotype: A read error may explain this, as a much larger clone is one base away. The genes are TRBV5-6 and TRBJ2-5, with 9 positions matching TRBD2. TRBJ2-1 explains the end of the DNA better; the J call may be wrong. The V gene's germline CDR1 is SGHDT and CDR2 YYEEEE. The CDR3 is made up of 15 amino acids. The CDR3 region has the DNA TGTGCCAGCAGCGCCATAGCGGGAGAGAGGGAGACCCAGTTCTTC. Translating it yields CASSAIAGERETQFF.